This T cell receptor (beta chain) was sequenced in a study of blood T cell repertoires in COVID-19. About the study: Nucleic acid was either cDNA or gDNA, and it came from T cells, B-cell-depleted T cells, or PBMCs.

Germline lookup yields CDR1 SGHTA and CDR2 FQGNSA. The CDR3 spans 14 residues. V was pared by 3 bases and J by 6 bases, with 6 bases of the junction left unmatched. TCRdb keeps only in-frame clones here, not all; method: immunoSEQ multiplex PCR. The data contain approximately 290,000 clones, about 80% of them singletons. The rearrangement joins TRBV7-2 to TRBJ1-2, with TRBD1 identical over 8 bases. Sequenced material: peripheral blood. This TCR was recovered from a person aged 70 to 80 with COVID-19, enrolled during active disease. The CDR3 coding sequence is TGTGCCAGCAGCTTTACGACAGGGGCGGATGGCTACACCTTC. It translates to CASSFTTGADGYTF.